This T cell receptor beta chain stems from a study of human T cells and chemical hapten exposure. Turning to the study itself: Upper-back patches of 0.01% DPC were read at 6 days. Patients having alopecia areata, totalis or universalis were mostly female.

The CDR3 contains 16 residues. Per germline, CDR1 MNHNS and CDR2 SASEGT. The J segment lost 9 bases and the V segment lost 1 base, leaving 11 bases of the junction unmatched. TCRdb passed the RACE reads through MiXCR, listing each CDR3 protein once. The sample shows nearly 55,000 distinct CDR3 sequences, just under 10% of them seen only once. Sample time point: patch test 2, 6 weeks after DPC sensitization. Specified treatment: therapeutic diphenylcyclopropenone sensitization with weekly scalp DPC. The sequence came from a woman between 50 and 59 years old with alopecia areata. Some clones in this sample may be carry-over from other donors' samples. The gene calls are TRBV6-1 and TRBJ1-1, with TRBD1 matching over 10 bases. The specimen was whole blood, collected in connection with sensitization to the hapten diphenylcyclopropenone (DPC). Here the CDR3 DNA reads TGTGCCAGCAGTGAAGTAGGGACAGGGGATCGTTCCCAAGCTTTCTTT. This gives the protein CASSEVGTGDRSQAFF.